This T cell receptor (beta chain) emerged from a study of identifying expanded T cells in peripheral blood. Worth noting for this clone: Its specificity is not known.

Data came from immunoSEQ multiplex PCR; TCRdb stores just in-frame clones and leaves some out. Of roughly 75,000 clones in the sample, roughly 88% are singletons; the top ten hold about 3.3%. Healthy donors had no documented immune events, such as infections, while sampled. The study, taken as a whole, reports: Clone count variance between roughly 2-week samples rose with total template count. Roughly 1.2 clones differed between technical replicates, versus 16.4 and 19 over time.

The specimen sequenced was blood. The receptor was isolated from a person aged 18-70 years in good health.

CDR3 sequence (DNA): TGCGCCAGCACTCAAGGGGAGATCACTGAAGCTTTCTTT. The encoded protein is CASTQGEITEAFF. This chain connects TRBV4-3 to TRBJ1-1, with D perhaps TRBD1 (5 bases). This CDR3 spans 13 amino acids. Trimming left V 7 bases short and J 4 bases short, with 13 bases between. From germline, CDR1 is LGHNA and CDR2 YSLEER.